The entry below gives a single T cell receptor beta chain sequence along with its context. No antigen is known for it. The study ran its PCR with 60 Vbeta and 13 Jbeta primers. Measured with immunoSEQ multiplex PCR; TCRdb has only the in-frame clones, and not every one. In the table there are 210,000 or so clones, approximately 87% of which are singletons. This sample is part of a study of cytomegalovirus exposure and HLA in healthy donors. Regarding the study as a whole: Reportedly, a later analysis found an Asian-associated ancestry cluster had fewer N-insertions than the approximately 600-donor mean. Most TCR sequences proved rare, with some public TCRs found in many donors.

The CDR3 has 16 amino acids. Germline CDR1 is MDHEN and CDR2 is SYDVKM. V was pared by 4 bases and J by 3 bases, with 7 bases of the junction left unmatched. Nominally healthy donors provided the samples, though records likely missed some immune exposures. This receptor was taken from a man aged 25 to 45 in good health and CMV-seronegative. The chain joins TRBV28 to TRBJ2-7; 12 nucleotides line up with TRBD1. Sequenced material: PBMCs. The CDR3: CASSSRDRGRNYEQYF. For the CDR3, the DNA is TGTGCCAGCAGTTCCCGGGACAGGGGGCGTAACTACGAGCAGTACTTC.